Following are 30 T cell receptor beta chains from one sample sequenced in a study of blood T cell repertoires in COVID-19. The table came from immunoSEQ multiplex PCR; TCRdb's copy has only in-frame clones and leaves some out. The table shows 75,000 to 85,000 clones, with 88% occurring only once. Sequenced input: peripheral blood. The receptors originated from a human donor in a cohort sampled during active COVID-19.

The rearrangement joins TRBV5-1 to TRBJ2-3; D is perhaps TRBD2 (6 bases). Trimming removed 0 bases at V and 1 base at J, with 9 bases between. CDR1 and CDR2 from the germline V gene are SGHRS and YFSETQ. The CDR3 is 15 residues long. In nucleotides, the CDR3 is TGCGCCAGCAGCTTGGTCGGGGGTGGCACAGATACGCAGTATTTT. The encoded protein is CASSLVGGGTDTQYF.

The rearrangement uses TRBV11-3 and TRBJ2-3; 7 nucleotides align to TRBD2. CDR3 length equals 18 residues. Germline trimming cut 5 bases from V and 2 bases from J; bases unmatched to any gene: 16. Germline loops: CDR1 SGHNT, CDR2 YENEEA. CDR3 nucleotide sequence: TGTGCCAGCAGCCCAGGTGCCGGGGGAGGGGCCCCCACAGATACGCAGTATTTT. Its translation is CASSPGAGGGAPTDTQYF. Using reference TRBV11-3 and TRBJ2-3 for the parts outside the CDR3, the full variable domain is EAGVVQSPRYKIIEKKQPVAFWCNPISGHNTLYWYLQNLGQGPELLIRYENEEAVDDSQLPKDRFSAERLKGVDSTLKIQPAELGDSAVYLCASSPGAGGGAPTDTQYFGPGTRLTVL.

A single count supports this clone. V gene TRBV24-1 combines with J gene TRBJ2-3; D not resolved. Trimming cost V 6 bases and J 8 bases, with 14 bases left between them. The CDR3 consists of 13 residues. The germline gives CDR1 KGHDR, CDR2 SFDVKD. CDR3 coding DNA: TGTGCCACCAGTAACTACTCAGTGGGTACGCAGTATTTT. This sequence encodes CATSNYSVGTQYF.

In this sample, this clone turned up once. V and J are TRBV7-9 and TRBJ1-2, with D perhaps matching TRBD1 (6 bases). The germline V and J ends were trimmed by 6 bases and 4 bases, with 9 bases remaining between them. The CDR3 length is 12 residues. The germline V gene encodes CDR1 SEHNR and CDR2 FQNEAQ (reference sequence). CDR3 coding DNA: TGTGCCAGCAGTATGGACAGCTATGGCTACACCTTC. It specifies CASSMDSYGYTF. The full variable domain, in which reference TRBV7-9 and TRBJ1-2 provide the parts outside the CDR3, is DTGVSQNPRHKITKRGQNVTFRCDPISEHNRLYWYRQTLGQGPEFLTYFQNEAQLEKSRLLSDRFSAERPKGSFSTLEIQRTEQGDSAMYLCASSMDSYGYTFGSGTRLTVV.

J is TRBJ2-2 and V is TRBV2, with a weak D call TRBD1 (6 bases). CDR3 length: 13 amino acids. CDR1 SNHLY and CDR2 FYNNEI come from the germline V gene. Trimming shortened V by 8 bases and J by 6 bases, and 13 bases separated the two germline ends. This CDR3 is CASGIRQAGELFF. CDR3 bases: TGTGCCAGCGGGATTCGACAGGCCGGGGAGCTGTTTTTT.

This chain links TRBV9 with TRBJ2-2; 10 nucleotides line up with TRBD1. The CDR3 has 18 residues. Germline V gene lookup returns CDR1 SGDLS and CDR2 YYNGEE. V was clipped by 3 bases and J by 8 bases; unmatched bases: 16. The CDR3 reads CASSDPSGQGSPRGELFF. The CDR3 DNA reads as TGTGCCAGCAGCGACCCCTCGGGACAGGGGTCCCCCAGGGGGGAGCTGTTTTTT.

This clone occurred once. The V call is TRBV19, the J call TRBJ1-6; TRBD1 might be the D (6 bases). The V gene's germline CDR1 is LNHDA and CDR2 SQIVND (reference sequence). The CDR3 loop spans 19 amino acids. Trimming cost V 0 bases and J 7 bases, with 22 bases left between them. The CDR3 region is CASSIDLSAWGQINSPLHF. CDR3 nucleotides: TGTGCCAGTAGTATAGATCTATCGGCGTGGGGACAAATCAATTCACCCCTCCACTTT. The variable domain in full, with the rest retrieved from reference TRBV19 and TRBJ1-6, is DGGITQSPKYLFRKEGQNVTLSCEQNLNHDAMYWYRQDPGQGLRLIYYSQIVNDFQKGDIAEGYSVSREKKESFPLTVTSAQKNPTAFYLCASSIDLSAWGQINSPLHFGNGTRLTVT.

The V and J genes are TRBV7-7 and TRBJ1-5; D is uncertain. This CDR3 is 13 amino acids long. V lost 0 bases and J 5 bases, leaving 5 bases between the germline ends. The germline V gene encodes CDR1 SSHAT and CDR2 FNYEAQ (reference sequence). In nucleotides, the CDR3 is TGTGCCAGCAGCTTAGCGTATGATCAGCCCCAGCATTTT. Its translation: CASSLAYDQPQHF.

J is TRBJ2-2 and V is TRBV7-7; 11 positions match TRBD2. The V gene end was trimmed by 5 bases and the J gene end by 5 bases; junction bases not matched to a gene: 4. Germline assignment: CDR1 SSHAT and CDR2 FNYEAQ (reference sequence). The CDR3 covers 15 residues. The DNA of the CDR3 is TGTGCCAGCAGCCCGACTAGCGGGGTTACCGGGGAGCTGTTTTTT. This sequence encodes CASSPTSGVTGELFF.

This chain uses TRBV10-3 with TRBJ1-2; no clear D gene. The CDR3 runs to 16 residues. V gave up 5 bases and J gave up 1 base, with 17 bases separating them. Germline V gives CDR1 ENHRY, CDR2 SYGVKD. CDR3 region: CAISLSGTEINYGYTF. CDR3 in DNA: TGTGCCATCAGTTTAAGCGGAACGGAAATTAACTATGGCTACACCTTC.

The genes are TRBV19 and TRBJ2-5, with TRBD2 matching over 9 bases. V was pared by 3 bases and J by 0 bases, with 2 bases of the junction left unmatched. This CDR3 comprises 15 residues. Germline CDR1 LNHDA, CDR2 SQIVND (reference sequence). The CDR3: CASSMTSGYQETQYF. The CDR3, as DNA: TGTGCCAGTAGTATGACTAGCGGATACCAAGAGACCCAGTACTTC. The full variable domain, rest sourced from reference TRBV19 and TRBJ2-5, is DGGITQSPKYLFRKEGQNVTLSCEQNLNHDAMYWYRQDPGQGLRLIYYSQIVNDFQKGDIAEGYSVSREKKESFPLTVTSAQKNPTAFYLCASSMTSGYQETQYFGPGTRLLVL.

This clone was seen just once. The chain uses TRBV19 and TRBJ1-2; 8 positions match TRBD1. V lost 10 bases to trimming and J lost 2 bases; unmatched junction nucleotides: 6. The length of the CDR3 is 13 residues. Germline V gene data show CDR1 as LNHDA and CDR2 as SQIVND (reference sequence). DNA for the CDR3: TGTGCCACTGTACGGACAGGGAACTATGGCTACACCTTC. It translates to CATVRTGNYGYTF.

The genes are TRBV2 and TRBJ2-1; D perhaps matches TRBD2 (7 bases). Germline V gives CDR1 SNHLY, CDR2 FYNNEI. V lost 3 bases to trimming and J lost 2 bases, with 11 bases between them. This CDR3 has 15 residues. In DNA, the CDR3 is TGTGCCAGCAGTGAGGAGGGGGGGCCCTACAATGAGCAGTTCTTC. Translation gives CASSEEGGPYNEQFF.

In DNA form, the CDR3 reads TGCAGCGTGGATGACGGGATCCTTGACGAGCAGTACTTC. Protein product: CSVDDGILDEQYF. The genes are TRBV29-1 and TRBJ2-7, with D tentatively TRBD2 (5 bases). Trimming left V 6 bases short and J 5 bases short, with 17 bases between. The germline V gene encodes CDR1 SQVTM and CDR2 ANQGSEA. The CDR3 loop spans 13 amino acids.

The rearrangement uses TRBV9 and TRBJ2-7; 11 nucleotides match TRBD2. This CDR3 contains 18 residues. The V gene end was trimmed by 0 bases and the J gene end by 0 bases; junction bases not matched to a gene: 8. The germline V gene has CDR1 SGDLS and CDR2 YYNGEE. CDR3 coding DNA: TGTGCCAGCAGCGTAGCACTAGCGGGAGTGGAAAGCTCCTACGAGCAGTACTTC. This encodes CASSVALAGVESSYEQYF.

The chain joins TRBV5-1 to TRBJ2-3, with a tentative D call TRBD2 (5 bases). The CDR3 has 12 residues. V lost 2 bases and J 5 bases, leaving 6 bases between the germline ends. Germline-derived CDR1 and CDR2 are SGHRS and YFSETQ. The CDR3 nucleotides are TGCGCCAGCAGCTTCGGGGAAGATACGCAGTATTTT. Amino acid sequence: CASSFGEDTQYF.

The gene calls are TRBV11-3 and TRBJ2-2, with D tentatively TRBD2 (5 bases). CDR3 length: 14 residues. Germline CDR1 and CDR2: SGHNT and YENEEA. Trimming cost V 5 bases and J 6 bases, with 13 bases left between them. The CDR3 DNA reads TGTGCCAGCAGCCCACCCTCACTAGCCGGGGAGCTGTTTTTT. Residues: CASSPPSLAGELFF.

V and J are TRBV7-3 and TRBJ1-1; perhaps TRBD1 as D (6 bases). Looked up from germline, CDR1 is SGHTA and CDR2 is FQGTGA. The V end was cut by 4 bases, the J end by 1 base, with 10 bases between. This CDR3 is built from 14 residues. For the CDR3, the DNA is TGTGCCAGCAGCTCACAGGGCCCGAACACTGAAGCTTTCTTT. Translated, it gives CASSSQGPNTEAFF.

The chain recombines TRBV3-1 (or the pseudogene TRBV3-2) with TRBJ1-5, with unresolved D. The CDR3 is 14 amino acids. Germline V gene data show CDR1 as LGHDT and CDR2 as YNNKEL (reference sequence). V lost 0 bases and J lost 3, with 6 bases in between. DNA for the CDR3: TGTGCCAGCAGCCAAGACAGACACAATCAGCCCCAGCATTTT. It translates to CASSQDRHNQPQHF.

The table lists this clone with a few counts. The chain uses TRBV21-1 and TRBJ1-5; the table's D call, TRBD1, was not checked against the DNA. TRBV21-1 is termed a pseudogene. The CDR3 runs to 15 residues. The CDR3 DNA reads TGTGCCAGCAGCAGGGGACACCTTAGCAATCAGCCCCAGCATTTT. It codes for CASSRGHLSNQPQHF.

The J gene is TRBJ2-2, the V gene TRBV19, with 10 bases aligning to TRBD2. Germline V gives CDR1 LNHDA, CDR2 SQIVND (reference sequence). After removal of 9 bases from V and 1 base from J, the junction contained 5 bases not matched to a gene. The CDR3 length is 15 residues. CDR3 sequence: CASGAGGMNTGELFF. The CDR3 DNA reads TGTGCCAGCGGAGCGGGGGGGATGAACACCGGGGAGCTGTTTTTT.

The rearrangement links TRBV7-9 to TRBJ1-4; 7 bases line up with TRBD1. CDR3 size: 14 residues. Germline V gene lookup returns CDR1 SEHNR and CDR2 FQNEAQ (reference sequence). Trimming at V came to 4 bases and at J to 5 bases, leaving 4 bases not matched to a gene. Here the CDR3 DNA reads TGTGCCAGCAGCTCCGGGACAGCGAATGAAAAACTGTTTTTT. This sequence encodes CASSSGTANEKLFF.

The rearrangement joins TRBV6-2 or TRBV6-3 to TRBJ2-1; 12 bases are a match to TRBD2. Germline loops: CDR1 MNHEY, CDR2 SVGEGT. The CDR3 has 17 residues. J lost 8 bases, V lost 6 bases, and 14 bases had no gene match. The CDR3 DNA follows: TGTGCCAGCAGCAACTCCCGGACTAGCGGGATCACCCATGAGCAGTTCTTC. Its translation is CASSNSRTSGITHEQFF.

The sample holds one count of this clone. The V and J genes are TRBV5-4 and TRBJ1-2; no firm D call. Germline values: CDR1 SGHNT, CDR2 YYREEE (reference sequence). The CDR3 totals 15 residues. Trimming took off 0 bases at V and 8 bases at J, with 17 bases between the two ends. CDR3 nucleotides: TGTGCCAGCAGCTTGGTGGGCTCAGCTACCTACGGCTACACCTTC. Protein sequence: CASSLVGSATYGYTF.

In this sample, this clone turned up a few times. The chain couples TRBV7-8 to TRBJ1-4, with D possibly TRBD1 on 6 matching bases. CDR3 length: 14 amino acids. V gave up 3 bases and J gave up 8 bases, with 13 bases separating them. Germline loops: CDR1 SGHVS, CDR2 FQNEAQ. CDR3: CASSLRGMGEKLFF. The CDR3 nucleotides are TGTGCCAGCAGCTTGAGGGGGATGGGCGAAAAACTGTTTTTT.

The rearrangement joins TRBV6-5 to TRBJ2-7; 7 nucleotides line up with TRBD2. V shed 0 bases, J shed 6 bases, and the junction held 5 bases outside the gene matches. Germline V gene lookup returns CDR1 MNHEY and CDR2 SVGAGI. The CDR3 is made up of 14 amino acids. DNA of the CDR3: TGTGCCAGCAGTTACTCGATGGGGGGGAGCGAGCAGTACTTC. Protein: CASSYSMGGSEQYF.

The chain recombines TRBV7-2 with TRBJ1-4; D unresolved. This CDR3 comprises 13 residues. The germline CDR1 and CDR2 sequences are SGHTA and FQGNSA. V was pared by 2 bases and J by 8 bases, with 9 bases between. The DNA for the CDR3 is TGTGCCAGCAGCTTATATCCACGGGAAAAACTGTTTTTT. Translation: CASSLYPREKLFF. Looking up the rest from reference TRBV7-2 and TRBJ1-4 gives the full variable domain: GAGVSQSPSNKVTEKGKDVELRCDPISGHTALYWYRQSLGQGLEFLIYFQGNSAPDKSGLPSDRFSAERTGGSVSTLTIQRTQQEDSAVYLCASSLYPREKLFFGSGTQLSVL.

The rearrangement uses TRBV5-1 and TRBJ1-1; D gene ambiguous. CDR1 and CDR2 from the germline V gene are SGHRS and YFSETQ. The germline V and J ends were trimmed by 1 base and 3 bases, with 10 bases remaining between them. CDR3 length: 14 amino acids. As DNA, the CDR3 is TGCGCCAGCAGCTTGAGGCCGGGAGACACTGAAGCTTTCTTT. Protein product: CASSLRPGDTEAFF. Looking up the rest from reference TRBV5-1 and TRBJ1-1 gives the full variable domain: KAGVTQTPRYLIKTRGQQVTLSCSPISGHRSVSWYQQTPGQGLQFLFEYFSETQRNKGNFPGRFSGRQFSNSRSEMNVSTLELGDSALYLCASSLRPGDTEAFFGQGTRLTVV.

In this sample, this clone turned up once. This chain joins TRBV5-6 and TRBJ2-2, with a tentative D call TRBD2 (5 bases). Per germline, CDR1 SGHDT and CDR2 YYEEEE. This CDR3 has 15 amino acids. Trimming shortened V by 4 bases and J by 5 bases, and 15 bases separated the two germline ends. The CDR3 DNA reads TGTGCCAGCAGCAAGCCTCTCCGGGGTACCGGGGAGCTGTTTTTT. Protein sequence: CASSKPLRGTGELFF. Complete variable domain (other parts from reference TRBV5-6 and TRBJ2-2): DAGVTQSPTHLIKTRGQQVTLRCSPKSGHDTVSWYQQALGQGPQFIFQYYEEEERQRGNFPDRFSGHQFPNYSSELNVNALLLGDSALYLCASSKPLRGTGELFFGEGSRLTVL.

The gene calls are TRBV7-8 and TRBJ1-4; TRBD1 agrees at 8 bases. After removal of 5 bases from V and 8 bases from J, the junction contained 13 bases not matched to a gene. The CDR3 runs to 16 residues. CDR1 and CDR2 from the germline V gene are SGHVS and FQNEAQ. The CDR3 here is CASSDGIDRGAEKLFF. As DNA, the CDR3 is TGTGCCAGCAGCGACGGGATAGACAGGGGAGCAGAAAAACTGTTTTTT.